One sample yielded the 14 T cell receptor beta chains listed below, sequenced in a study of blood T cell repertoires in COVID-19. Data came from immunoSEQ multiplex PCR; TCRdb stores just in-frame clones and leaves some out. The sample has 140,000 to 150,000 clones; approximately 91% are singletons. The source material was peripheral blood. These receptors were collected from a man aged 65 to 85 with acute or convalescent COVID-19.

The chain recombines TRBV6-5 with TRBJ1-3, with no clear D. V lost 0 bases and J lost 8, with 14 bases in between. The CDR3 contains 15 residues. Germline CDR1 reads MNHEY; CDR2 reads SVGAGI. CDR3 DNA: TGTGCCAGCAGTTACTCGAGGCGGAACTTAGACACCATATATTTT. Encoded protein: CASSYSRRNLDTIYF.

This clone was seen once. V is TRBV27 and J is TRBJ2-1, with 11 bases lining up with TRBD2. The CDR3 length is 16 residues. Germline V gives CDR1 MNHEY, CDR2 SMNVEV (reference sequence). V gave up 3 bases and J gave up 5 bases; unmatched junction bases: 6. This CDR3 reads CASSFLGLAGNNEQFF. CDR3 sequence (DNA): TGTGCCAGCAGTTTTCTAGGACTAGCGGGTAACAATGAGCAGTTCTTC.

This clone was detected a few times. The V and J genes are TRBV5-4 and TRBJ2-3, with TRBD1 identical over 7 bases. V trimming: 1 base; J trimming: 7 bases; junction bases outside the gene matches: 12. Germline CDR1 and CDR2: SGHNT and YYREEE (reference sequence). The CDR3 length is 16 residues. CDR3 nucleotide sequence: TGTGCCAGCAGCTTGCCAGGGACAGCGACGGCTCATACGCAGTATTTT. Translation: CASSLPGTATAHTQYF.

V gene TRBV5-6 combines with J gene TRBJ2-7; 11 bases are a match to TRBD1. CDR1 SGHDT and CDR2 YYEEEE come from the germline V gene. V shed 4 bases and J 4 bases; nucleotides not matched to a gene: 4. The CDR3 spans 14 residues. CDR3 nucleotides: TGTGCCAGCAGCCCCGGACAGGGGGCATACGAGCAGTACTTC. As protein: CASSPGQGAYEQYF. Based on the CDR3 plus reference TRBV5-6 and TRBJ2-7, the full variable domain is DAGVTQSPTHLIKTRGQQVTLRCSPKSGHDTVSWYQQALGQGPQFIFQYYEEEERQRGNFPDRFSGHQFPNYSSELNVNALLLGDSALYLCASSPGQGAYEQYFGPGTRLTVT.

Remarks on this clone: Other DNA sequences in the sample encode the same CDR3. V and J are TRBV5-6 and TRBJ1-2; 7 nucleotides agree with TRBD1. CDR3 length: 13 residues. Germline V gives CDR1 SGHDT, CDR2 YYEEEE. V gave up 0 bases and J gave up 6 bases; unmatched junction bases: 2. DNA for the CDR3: TGTGCCAGCAGCTTGGGACAGGGTGATGGCTACACCTTC. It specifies CASSLGQGDGYTF.

CDR3 loop: CASSGGQTGGRGEKLFF. CDR3 bases: TGTGCCAGCAGCGGAGGGCAGACAGGGGGACGAGGTGAAAAACTGTTTTTT. The V gene is TRBV9, the J gene TRBJ1-4, with TRBD1 identical over 9 bases. Looked up from germline, CDR1 is SGDLS and CDR2 is YYNGEE. This CDR3 contains 17 residues. V trimming: 3 bases; J trimming: 7 bases; junction bases outside the gene matches: 13.

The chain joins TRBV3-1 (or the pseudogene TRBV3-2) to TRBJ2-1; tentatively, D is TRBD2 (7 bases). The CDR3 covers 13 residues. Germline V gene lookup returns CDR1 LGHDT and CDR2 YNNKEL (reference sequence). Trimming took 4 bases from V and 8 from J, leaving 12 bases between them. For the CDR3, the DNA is TGTGCCAGCAGCCCCTGGGGGGGCCATGAGCAGTTCTTC. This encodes CASSPWGGHEQFF.

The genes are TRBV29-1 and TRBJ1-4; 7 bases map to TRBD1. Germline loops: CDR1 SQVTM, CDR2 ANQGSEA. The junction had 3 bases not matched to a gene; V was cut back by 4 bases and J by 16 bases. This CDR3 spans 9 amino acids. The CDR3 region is CSVGQGGFF. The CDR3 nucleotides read TGCAGCGTTGGACAGGGTGGGTTTTTT.

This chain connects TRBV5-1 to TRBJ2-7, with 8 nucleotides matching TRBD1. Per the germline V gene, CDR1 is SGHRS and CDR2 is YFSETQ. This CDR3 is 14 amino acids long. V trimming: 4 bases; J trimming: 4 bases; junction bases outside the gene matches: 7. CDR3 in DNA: TGCGCCAGCAGCCAGTGGACAGGGAGGTACGAGCAGTACTTC. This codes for CASSQWTGRYEQYF.

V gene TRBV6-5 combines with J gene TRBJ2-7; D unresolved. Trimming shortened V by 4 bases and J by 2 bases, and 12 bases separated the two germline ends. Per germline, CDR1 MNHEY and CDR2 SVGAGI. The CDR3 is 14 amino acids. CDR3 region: CASSSILDTYEQYF. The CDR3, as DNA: TGTGCCAGCAGTTCGATTCTAGATACCTACGAGCAGTACTTC.

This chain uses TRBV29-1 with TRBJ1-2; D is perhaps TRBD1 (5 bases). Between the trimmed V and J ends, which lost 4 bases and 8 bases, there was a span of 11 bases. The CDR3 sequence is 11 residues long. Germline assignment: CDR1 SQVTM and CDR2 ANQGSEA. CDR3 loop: CSVAGGGGYTF. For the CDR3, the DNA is TGCAGCGTTGCCGGGGGAGGCGGCTACACCTTC.

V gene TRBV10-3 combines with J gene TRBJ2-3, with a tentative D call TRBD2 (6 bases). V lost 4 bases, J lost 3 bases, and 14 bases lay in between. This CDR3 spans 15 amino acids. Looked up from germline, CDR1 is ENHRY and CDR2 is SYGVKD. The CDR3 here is CAISGDSAGTDTQYF. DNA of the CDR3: TGTGCCATCAGTGGGGACTCCGCTGGGACAGATACGCAGTATTTT.

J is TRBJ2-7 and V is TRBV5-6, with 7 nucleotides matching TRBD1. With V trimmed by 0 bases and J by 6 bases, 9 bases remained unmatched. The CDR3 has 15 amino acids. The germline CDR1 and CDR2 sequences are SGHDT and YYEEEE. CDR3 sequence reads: CASSLGRGQIPEQYF. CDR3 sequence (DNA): TGTGCCAGCAGCTTGGGTAGGGGGCAAATCCCCGAGCAGTACTTC.

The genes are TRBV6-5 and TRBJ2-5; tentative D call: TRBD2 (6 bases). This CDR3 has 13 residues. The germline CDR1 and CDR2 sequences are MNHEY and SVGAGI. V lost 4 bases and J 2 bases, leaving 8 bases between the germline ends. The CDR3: CASSLEGQETQYF. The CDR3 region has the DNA TGTGCCAGCAGTTTGGAGGGACAAGAGACCCAGTACTTC.